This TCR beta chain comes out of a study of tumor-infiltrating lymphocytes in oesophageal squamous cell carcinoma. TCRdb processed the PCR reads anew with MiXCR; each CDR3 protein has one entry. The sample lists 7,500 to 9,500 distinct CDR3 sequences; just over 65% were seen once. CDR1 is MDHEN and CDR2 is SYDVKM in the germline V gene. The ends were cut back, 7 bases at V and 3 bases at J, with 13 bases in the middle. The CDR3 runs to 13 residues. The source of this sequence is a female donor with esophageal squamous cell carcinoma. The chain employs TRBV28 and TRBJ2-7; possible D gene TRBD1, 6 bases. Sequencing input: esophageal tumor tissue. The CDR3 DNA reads TGTGCCAGCACCACAGGGTTTAGCTACGAGCAGTACTTC. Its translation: CASTTGFSYEQYF.